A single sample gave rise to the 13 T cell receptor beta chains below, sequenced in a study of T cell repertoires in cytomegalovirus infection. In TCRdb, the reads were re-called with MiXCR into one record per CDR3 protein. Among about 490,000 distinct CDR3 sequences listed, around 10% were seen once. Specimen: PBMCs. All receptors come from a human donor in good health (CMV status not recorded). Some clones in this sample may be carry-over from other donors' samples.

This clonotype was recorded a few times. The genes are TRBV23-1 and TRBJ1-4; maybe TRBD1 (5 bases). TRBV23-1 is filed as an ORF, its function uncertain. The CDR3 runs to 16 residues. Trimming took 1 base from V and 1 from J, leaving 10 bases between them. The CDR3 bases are TGCGCCAGCAGTCAATTTAAACAGGAAACTAATGAAAAACTGTTTTTT. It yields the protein CASSQFKQETNEKLFF.

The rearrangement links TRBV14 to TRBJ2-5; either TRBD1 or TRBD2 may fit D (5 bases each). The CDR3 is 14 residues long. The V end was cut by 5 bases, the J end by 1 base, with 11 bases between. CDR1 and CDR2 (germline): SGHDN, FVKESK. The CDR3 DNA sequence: TGTGCCAGCAGCTCCCGGGACGTCCAAGAGACCCAGTACTTC. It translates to CASSSRDVQETQYF.

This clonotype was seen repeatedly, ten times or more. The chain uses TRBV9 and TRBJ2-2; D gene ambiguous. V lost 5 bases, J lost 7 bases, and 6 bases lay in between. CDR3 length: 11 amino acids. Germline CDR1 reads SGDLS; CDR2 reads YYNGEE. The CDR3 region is CASRSGGELFF. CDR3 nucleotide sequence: TGTGCCAGCAGAAGTGGCGGGGAGCTGTTTTTT.

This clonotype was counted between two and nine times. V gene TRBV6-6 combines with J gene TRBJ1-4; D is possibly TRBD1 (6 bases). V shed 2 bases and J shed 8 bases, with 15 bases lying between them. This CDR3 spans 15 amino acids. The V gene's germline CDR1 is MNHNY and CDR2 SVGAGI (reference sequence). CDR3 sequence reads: CASSYRGAESEKLFF. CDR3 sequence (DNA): TGTGCCAGCAGTTACCGGGGGGCCGAAAGCGAAAAACTGTTTTTT.

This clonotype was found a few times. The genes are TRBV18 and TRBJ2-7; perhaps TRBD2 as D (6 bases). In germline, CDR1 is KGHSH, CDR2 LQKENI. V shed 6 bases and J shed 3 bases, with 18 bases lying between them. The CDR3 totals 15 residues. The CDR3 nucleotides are TGTGCCAGCTCTTCCGGTCGAGAGGGACTCTACGAGCAGTACTTC. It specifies CASSSGREGLYEQYF.

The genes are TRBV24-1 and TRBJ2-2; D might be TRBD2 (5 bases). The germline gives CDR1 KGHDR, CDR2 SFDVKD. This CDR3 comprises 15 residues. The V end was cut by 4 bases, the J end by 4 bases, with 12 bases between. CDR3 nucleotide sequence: TGTGCCACCAGTGACCAGACTAAGCCCACCGGGGAGCTGTTTTTT. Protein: CATSDQTKPTGELFF.

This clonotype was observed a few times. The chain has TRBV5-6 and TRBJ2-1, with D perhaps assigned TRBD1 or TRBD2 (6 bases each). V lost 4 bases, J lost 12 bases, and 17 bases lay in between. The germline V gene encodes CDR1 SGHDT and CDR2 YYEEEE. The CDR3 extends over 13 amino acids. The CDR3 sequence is CASSPGGSVVQFF. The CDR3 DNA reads TGTGCCAGCAGCCCCGGGGGCTCCGTTGTGCAGTTCTTC.

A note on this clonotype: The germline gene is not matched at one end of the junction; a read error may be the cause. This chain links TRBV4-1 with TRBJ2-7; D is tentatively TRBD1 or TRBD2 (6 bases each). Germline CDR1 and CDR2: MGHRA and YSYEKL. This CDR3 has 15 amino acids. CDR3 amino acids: CPSSQGGLRSYEQYF. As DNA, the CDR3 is TGTCCCAGCAGCCAAGGGGGACTTCGCTCCTACGAGCAGTACTTC.

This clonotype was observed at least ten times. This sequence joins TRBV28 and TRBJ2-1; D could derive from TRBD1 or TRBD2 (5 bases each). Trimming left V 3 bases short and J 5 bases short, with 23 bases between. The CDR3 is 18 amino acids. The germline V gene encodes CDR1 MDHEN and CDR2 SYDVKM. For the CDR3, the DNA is TGTGCCAGCAGTTTCTCTGGAGGAAGGCACAGGCCGCACAATGAGCAGTTCTTC. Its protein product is CASSFSGGRHRPHNEQFF.

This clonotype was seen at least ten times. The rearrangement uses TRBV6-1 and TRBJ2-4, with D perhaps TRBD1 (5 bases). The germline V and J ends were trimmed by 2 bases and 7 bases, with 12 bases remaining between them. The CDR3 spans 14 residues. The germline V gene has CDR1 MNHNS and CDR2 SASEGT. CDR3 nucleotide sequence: TGTGCCAGCAGTGAAACCCAGGGTCTTAACATTCAGTACTTC. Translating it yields CASSETQGLNIQYF.

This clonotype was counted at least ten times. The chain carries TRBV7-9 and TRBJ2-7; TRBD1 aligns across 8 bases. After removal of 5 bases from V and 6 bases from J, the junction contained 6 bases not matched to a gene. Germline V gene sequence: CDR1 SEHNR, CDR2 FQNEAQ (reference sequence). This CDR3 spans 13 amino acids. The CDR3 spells CASSRTGIREQYF. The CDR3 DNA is TGTGCCAGCAGCCGGACAGGGATCCGCGAGCAGTACTTC.

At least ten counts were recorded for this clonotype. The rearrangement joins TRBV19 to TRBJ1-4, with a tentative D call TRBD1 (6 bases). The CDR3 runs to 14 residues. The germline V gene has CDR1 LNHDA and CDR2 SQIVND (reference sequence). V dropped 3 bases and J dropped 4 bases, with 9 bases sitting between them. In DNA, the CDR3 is TGTGCCAGTAGTATTCGACAGGATAATGAAAAACTGTTTTTT. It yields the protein CASSIRQDNEKLFF. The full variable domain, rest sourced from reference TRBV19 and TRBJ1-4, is DGGITQSPKYLFRKEGQNVTLSCEQNLNHDAMYWYRQDPGQGLRLIYYSQIVNDFQKGDIAEGYSVSREKKESFPLTVTSAQKNPTAFYLCASSIRQDNEKLFFGSGTQLSVL.

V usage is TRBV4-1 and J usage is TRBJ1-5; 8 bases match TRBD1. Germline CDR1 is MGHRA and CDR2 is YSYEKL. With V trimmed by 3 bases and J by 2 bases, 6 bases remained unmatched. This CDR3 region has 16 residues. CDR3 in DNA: TGCGCCAGCAGCCAGATGACAGGGGTAGGCAATCAGCCCCAGCATTTT. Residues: CASSQMTGVGNQPQHF.